These 20 T cell receptor beta chains share one sample of origin, sequenced in a study of CD4 T cell repertoires in COVID-19. TCRdb's table, derived via immunoSEQ multiplex PCR, lists solely in-frame clones and lacks some. The sample shows approximately 75,000 clones, about four fifths of them seen only once. The sample was CD4+ T cells from peripheral blood, taken after recovery from COVID-19. Receptor source: a human donor who had COVID-19.

The rearrangement uses TRBV19 and TRBJ2-7; D is perhaps TRBD1 or TRBD2 (6 bases each). Germline V CDR1 and CDR2: LNHDA, SQIVND (reference sequence). Trimming took off 5 bases at V and 6 bases at J, with 14 bases between the two ends. This CDR3 is built from 13 residues. DNA for the CDR3: TGTGCCAGTAGTCTGGGGGGCCGCCTCGAGCAGTACTTC. Translated, it gives CASSLGGRLEQYF.

This chain links TRBV5-1 with TRBJ1-2, with 10 bases matching TRBD1. The J segment lost 8 bases and the V segment lost 4 bases, leaving 11 bases of the junction unmatched. Germline V CDR1 and CDR2: SGHRS, YFSETQ. The CDR3 is 15 amino acids. CDR3 DNA: TGCGCCAGCAGCCCGGCCGGGACAGGGGCGGGAGGCTACACCTTC. Translation: CASSPAGTGAGGYTF.

The V gene is TRBV19, the J gene TRBJ2-2; D ambiguous. Germline V gene lookup returns CDR1 LNHDA and CDR2 SQIVND (reference sequence). Between the trimmed V and J ends, which lost 6 bases and 4 bases, there was a span of 15 bases. This CDR3 has 15 amino acids. The CDR3 bases are TGTGCCAGTAGGTCATCTGGGCCGCGCACCGGGGAGCTGTTTTTT. As protein: CASRSSGPRTGELFF.

The chain combines TRBV5-1 with TRBJ2-3; D uncertain. This CDR3 is 15 amino acids long. The V and J ends lost 4 bases and 0 bases respectively, with 12 bases between them. Germline values: CDR1 SGHRS, CDR2 YFSETQ. The CDR3 region is CASSQEYRSTDTQYF. In nucleotides, the CDR3 is TGCGCCAGCAGCCAGGAATACAGAAGCACAGATACGCAGTATTTT. Looking up the rest from reference TRBV5-1 and TRBJ2-3 gives the full variable domain: KAGVTQTPRYLIKTRGQQVTLSCSPISGHRSVSWYQQTPGQGLQFLFEYFSETQRNKGNFPGRFSGRQFSNSRSEMNVSTLELGDSALYLCASSQEYRSTDTQYFGPGTRLTVL.

The CDR3 sequence is CASSLVRDRGRGQYF. In nucleotides, the CDR3 is TGTGCCAGCAGCTTGGTAAGGGACAGGGGGCGAGGGCAGTACTTC. This sequence joins TRBV5-5 and TRBJ2-7, with 12 bases matching TRBD1. The CDR3 runs 15 residues. V shed 0 bases and J 9 bases; nucleotides not matched to a gene: 7. The germline V gene encodes CDR1 SGHKS and CDR2 YYEKEE (reference sequence).

The table lists this clone with a count of one. The gene calls are TRBV19 and TRBJ1-1; no firm D call. V lost 0 bases and J 2 bases, leaving 10 bases between the germline ends. Germline V gene data show CDR1 as LNHDA and CDR2 as SQIVND (reference sequence). There are 15 residues in the CDR3. DNA for the CDR3: TGTGCCAGTAGTATAGAGTCGGGTTACAACACTGAAGCTTTCTTT. Its protein is CASSIESGYNTEAFF. Drawing the rest from reference TRBV19 and TRBJ1-1, the complete variable domain is DGGITQSPKYLFRKEGQNVTLSCEQNLNHDAMYWYRQDPGQGLRLIYYSQIVNDFQKGDIAEGYSVSREKKESFPLTVTSAQKNPTAFYLCASSIESGYNTEAFFGQGTRLTVV.

The chain combines TRBV6-6 with TRBJ2-7; possibly TRBD1 or TRBD2 for D (5 bases each). Looked up from germline, CDR1 is MNHNY and CDR2 is SVGAGI (reference sequence). Trimming stripped 10 bases from V and 5 bases from J, with 15 bases between. The CDR3 runs to 12 residues. CDR3 amino acids: CATHRWGNEQYF. In DNA form, the CDR3 reads TGTGCCACACACCGGTGGGGGAACGAGCAGTACTTC.

The rearrangement joins TRBV4-1 to TRBJ1-1; D is unresolved. V was pared by 3 bases and J by 1 base, with 6 bases between. Germline values: CDR1 MGHRA, CDR2 YSYEKL. The CDR3 is made up of 13 amino acids. CDR3: CASSHVQNTEAFF. In DNA, the CDR3 is TGCGCCAGCAGCCATGTCCAGAACACTGAAGCTTTCTTT.

The V call is TRBV9, the J call TRBJ2-2, with 8 bases that match TRBD2. This CDR3 has 15 amino acids. Germline V lookup: CDR1 SGDLS, CDR2 YYNGEE. Unmatched junction bases numbered 7, after V lost 4 bases and J lost 5 bases. CDR3 sequence reads: CASSPRGGATGELFF. The CDR3 nucleotides read TGTGCCAGCAGCCCCCGGGGGGGAGCAACCGGGGAGCTGTTTTTT.

This chain connects TRBV12-5 to TRBJ2-6; 7 bases align to TRBD1. The V gene's germline CDR1 is LGHNT and CDR2 FRNRAP. This CDR3 is built from 18 residues. V was pared by 6 bases and J by 2 bases, with 13 bases of the junction left unmatched. The CDR3 DNA follows: TGTGCTAGTGGCCTAGCCATGACAGGGATGGCTGGGGCCAACGTCCTGACTTTC. This translates into CASGLAMTGMAGANVLTF.

A remark on this clone: This CDR3 is also generated by other DNA sequences in the sample. The gene calls are TRBV5-1 and TRBJ1-5, with D hard to call. The germline CDR1 and CDR2 sequences are SGHRS and YFSETQ. Trimming took 0 bases from V and 3 from J, leaving 10 bases between them. This CDR3 has 15 residues. Here the CDR3 DNA reads TGCGCCAGCAGCTTGGCCGGCGGTTTCAATCAGCCCCAGCATTTT. Its translation is CASSLAGGFNQPQHF.

The chain combines TRBV11-3 with TRBJ2-5; D is possibly TRBD2 (6 bases). Per germline, CDR1 SGHNT and CDR2 YENEEA. This CDR3 spans 14 amino acids. V was trimmed by 3 bases and J by 3 bases, leaving 11 bases between them. CDR3 loop: CASSFGGEEETQYF. For the CDR3, the DNA is TGTGCCAGCAGCTTTGGAGGGGAAGAAGAGACCCAGTACTTC.

This chain joins TRBV18 and TRBJ1-1; unclear D gene. V lost 0 bases and J lost 10, with 18 bases in between. The CDR3 is made up of 15 amino acids. Germline loops: CDR1 KGHSH, CDR2 LQKENI. The CDR3 loop is CASSPPVSQEIGAFF. CDR3 DNA: TGTGCCAGCTCACCACCGGTGTCCCAGGAAATAGGAGCTTTCTTT.

The chain employs TRBV3-1 (or the pseudogene TRBV3-2) and TRBJ2-2; D is unresolved. Germline assignment: CDR1 LGHDT and CDR2 YNNKEL (reference sequence). V gave up 4 bases and J gave up 7 bases, with 4 bases separating them. This CDR3 spans 11 amino acids. CDR3 nucleotide sequence: TGTGCCAGCAGCCGCCGCGGGGAGCTGTTTTTT. This sequence encodes CASSRRGELFF.

The genes are TRBV3-1 (or the pseudogene TRBV3-2) and TRBJ2-2; tentative D call: TRBD2 (6 bases). The CDR3 contains 15 residues. Germline V lookup: CDR1 LGHDT, CDR2 YNNKEL (reference sequence). The V end was cut by 1 base, the J end by 3 bases, with 9 bases between. In DNA form, the CDR3 reads TGTGCCAGCAGCCAAGTACTAGCAGACACCGGGGAGCTGTTTTTT. Translation gives CASSQVLADTGELFF.

This clone showed up just once. The chain couples TRBV12-3 or TRBV12-4 to TRBJ2-5; the match to TRBD1 covers 8 bases. The ends lost 3 bases at V and 10 bases at J; junction bases unmatched: 7. The CDR3 spans 13 residues. The CDR3: CASSLDRDQDQYF. The CDR3 DNA follows: TGTGCCAGCAGTTTGGACAGGGACCAAGACCAGTACTTC.

V and J are TRBV19 and TRBJ1-5; the D is unclear. Germline-derived CDR1 and CDR2 are LNHDA and SQIVND (reference sequence). Trimming left V 6 bases short and J 5 bases short, with 8 bases between. This CDR3 region has 12 residues. CDR3 residues: CASSPRDQPQHF. For the CDR3, the DNA is TGTGCCAGTAGCCCGAGAGATCAGCCCCAGCATTTT.

The chain recombines TRBV7-6 with TRBJ2-7, with D possibly being TRBD1 (6 bases). CDR1 SGHVS and CDR2 FNYEAQ come from the germline V gene. The CDR3 has 15 amino acids. V lost 5 bases, J lost 1 base, and 15 bases lay in between. The CDR3 coding sequence is TGTGCCAGCAGCCTCGGACAGATGCCGTCCTACGAGCAGTACTTC. This sequence encodes CASSLGQMPSYEQYF.

V usage is TRBV7-9 and J usage is TRBJ1-5; weak D call: TRBD1 (6 bases). The V gene's germline CDR1 is SEHNR and CDR2 FQNEAQ (reference sequence). This CDR3 is 14 amino acids long. The V gene lost 3 bases and the J gene lost 5 bases, with 11 bases spanning the gap. The CDR3 spells CASSFGGPDQPQHF. CDR3 sequence (DNA): TGTGCCAGCAGCTTTGGGGGCCCTGATCAGCCCCAGCATTTT. The variable domain in full, with the rest retrieved from reference TRBV7-9 and TRBJ1-5, is DTGVSQNPRHKITKRGQNVTFRCDPISEHNRLYWYRQTLGQGPEFLTYFQNEAQLEKSRLLSDRFSAERPKGSFSTLEIQRTEQGDSAMYLCASSFGGPDQPQHFGDGTRLSIL.

This clone was recorded only once. The chain employs TRBV5-1 and TRBJ2-1; TRBD1 agrees at 7 bases. The CDR3 has 17 residues. CDR1 is SGHRS and CDR2 is YFSETQ in the germline V gene. V shed 2 bases, J shed 1 base, and the junction held 9 bases outside the gene matches. The DNA of the CDR3 is TGCGCCAGCAGCTTTTTGTACAGGGGAGCATCCTACAATGAGCAGTTCTTC. It yields the protein CASSFLYRGASYNEQFF.